The 2 T cell receptor beta chains below come from one sample, sequenced in a study of T cells in Graves' hyperthyroidism and ophthalmopathy (dated by TCRdb to the late 2010s). The library was prepared using multiplex PCR. Instrument on record: Illumina HiSeq 2000. Amplification of TCR beta CDR3 regions was carried out from RNA transcripts. For the first round of RT-PCR on the TCR CDR3, the HTBI primer set was used together with the Qiagen OneStep RT-PCR kit. TCRdb ran its own pipeline on the public reads, namely fastp trimming at Q25 and MiXCR clone calling, and kept in-frame beta chains. Duplicate CDR3 protein sequences are folded into a single record with the most common DNA and genes. This sample holds 45,000 to 55,000 distinct CDR3 sequences; less than 65% were observed only once. Together, the top ten hold 34% of the sample. What was sequenced was peripheral blood or thyroid tissue (not recorded which). These receptors were collected from a man aged 18 to 30 with Graves' hyperthyroidism.

This clonotype was found many times. The chain has TRBV7-3 and TRBJ2-5; no clear D gene. Trimming took 6 bases from V and 4 from J, leaving 18 bases between them. The CDR3 contains 15 residues. CDR1 SGHTA and CDR2 FQGTGA come from the germline V gene. The CDR3 loop is CASSPVRVPLETQYF. The CDR3 DNA is TGTGCCAGCAGTCCCGTAAGGGTGCCGCTAGAGACCCAGTACTTC. The variable domain in full, with the rest retrieved from reference TRBV7-3 and TRBJ2-5, is GAGVSQTPSNKVTEKGKYVELRCDPISGHTALYWYRQSLGQGPEFLIYFQGTGAADDSGLPNDRFFAVRPEGSVSTLKIQRTERGDSAVYLCASSPVRVPLETQYFGPGTRLLVL.

This chain connects TRBV20-1 to TRBJ2-5; 14 bases match TRBD2. V was pared by 6 bases and J by 5 bases, with 5 bases of the junction left unmatched. This CDR3 comprises 14 residues. The germline gives CDR1 DFQATT, CDR2 SNEGSKA (reference sequence). The DNA for the CDR3 is TGCAGTGCAGGACTAGCGGGAGGACTCGAGACCCAGTACTTC. It encodes CSAGLAGGLETQYF.